This TCR beta chain came from a study of PD-1 and CTLA-4 blockade in melanoma. Repertoires were generated with immunoSEQ multiplex PCR, while TCRdb's copy carries only in-frame clones and drops some. The table shows approximately 17,000 clones, with more than 65% occurring only once. This CDR3 has 16 amino acids. In germline, CDR1 is LNHDA, CDR2 SQIVND (reference sequence). Trimming cost V 0 bases and J 0 bases, with 11 bases left between them. This clone was picked up one time. The chain links TRBV19 to TRBJ1-1; D uncertain. This sample comprised CD8+ T cells from peripheral blood, obtained before anti-PD-1 treatment. The TCR originated in a human donor with melanoma. CDR3 nucleotides: TGTGCCAGTAGTATAGATCCGTTCGGGATGAACACTGAAGCTTTCTTT. Its translation is CASSIDPFGMNTEAFF. The whole variable domain, remainder taken from reference TRBV19 and TRBJ1-1, is DGGITQSPKYLFRKEGQNVTLSCEQNLNHDAMYWYRQDPGQGLRLIYYSQIVNDFQKGDIAEGYSVSREKKESFPLTVTSAQKNPTAFYLCASSIDPFGMNTEAFFGQGTRLTVV.